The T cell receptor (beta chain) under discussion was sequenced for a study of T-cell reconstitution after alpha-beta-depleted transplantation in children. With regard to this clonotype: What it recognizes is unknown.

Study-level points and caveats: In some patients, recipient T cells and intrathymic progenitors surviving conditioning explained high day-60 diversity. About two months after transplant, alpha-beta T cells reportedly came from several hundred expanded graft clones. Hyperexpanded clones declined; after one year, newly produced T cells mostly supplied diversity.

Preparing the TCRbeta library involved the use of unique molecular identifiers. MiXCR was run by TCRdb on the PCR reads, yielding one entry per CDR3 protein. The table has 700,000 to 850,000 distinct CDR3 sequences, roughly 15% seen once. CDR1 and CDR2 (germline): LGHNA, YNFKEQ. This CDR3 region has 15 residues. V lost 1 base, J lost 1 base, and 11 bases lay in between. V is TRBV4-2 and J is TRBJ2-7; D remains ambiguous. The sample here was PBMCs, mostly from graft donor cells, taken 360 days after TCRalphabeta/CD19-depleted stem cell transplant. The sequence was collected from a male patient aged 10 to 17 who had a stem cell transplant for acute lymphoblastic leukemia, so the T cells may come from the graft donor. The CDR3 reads CASSQAHGGSYEQYF. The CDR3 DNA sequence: TGTGCCAGCAGCCAAGCCCACGGCGGTTCCTACGAGCAGTACTTC.